This TCR beta chain is from a study of breast tumors, draining lymph nodes, adjacent tissues (dated by TCRdb to the mid-2010s). About the full investigation: The study compared TCR beta repertoires across tumor, adjacent nontumor tissue and axillary lymph nodes from breast cancer patients. The study aimed to assess the relationships and possible T-cell exchange between tumor, surrounding tissue and draining lymph node repertoires in human breast cancer.

The CDR3 runs 11 amino acids, cysteine and phenylalanine included. The entry retains the CDR3 DNA only, 33 bases that are in frame from base 1. CDR1 and CDR2 were assigned from the germline V gene as SGHVS and FQNEAQ. Trimming removed 3 bases from V and 12 bases from J, leaving 10 bases between the germline ends. The axillary draining lymph nodes of breast cancer patients were the source of the lymph node samples. Sequencing relied on an Illumina HiSeq 2000. TCR beta chain libraries were generated through multiplex PCR amplification. The amplified TCR beta chain products were analyzed by high-throughput sequencing. TCRdb applied fastp at Q25 and MiXCR to the public reads, then kept only in-frame beta chains. Merged by CDR3 protein, the rows form single entries marked with the most common genes and DNA. The sample table shows around 170,000 distinct CDR3 sequences, and 30% to 35% are seen once. Of the sample, 3.5% to 4.5% is held by the ten largest clones.

Concerning this clonotype itself: Its cognate antigen has yet to be identified. The input lacks base qualities; no much larger clone sits a single base away.

The study at large found these results: Rather than being directly demonstrated, the conclusion that tumor T cells originate in lymph nodes was presented as consistent with a hypothesis. Tumor and nontumor tissue repertoires were found to be significantly more similar in luminal-like than in basal-like breast cancer. A scenario in which most tumor T cells derive from the lymph node and then expand within tumor tissue was judged to be consistent with the data. Tumor T-cell repertoires showed less diversity than lymph node repertoires and more diversity than nontumor tissue repertoires, and tumor T-cell repertoires showed preferential V and J gene usage.

The rearrangement combines TRBV7-8 with TRBJ2-3; confidence is insufficient to name the D gene. The sample consisted of axillary lymph node tissue. This sequence originates from a female donor with breast cancer. Some clones in this sample may be carry-over from other donors' samples. The nucleotides are TGTGCCAGCAGCTTCGTCCCGACACAGTATTTT. Its protein is CASSFVPTQYF.